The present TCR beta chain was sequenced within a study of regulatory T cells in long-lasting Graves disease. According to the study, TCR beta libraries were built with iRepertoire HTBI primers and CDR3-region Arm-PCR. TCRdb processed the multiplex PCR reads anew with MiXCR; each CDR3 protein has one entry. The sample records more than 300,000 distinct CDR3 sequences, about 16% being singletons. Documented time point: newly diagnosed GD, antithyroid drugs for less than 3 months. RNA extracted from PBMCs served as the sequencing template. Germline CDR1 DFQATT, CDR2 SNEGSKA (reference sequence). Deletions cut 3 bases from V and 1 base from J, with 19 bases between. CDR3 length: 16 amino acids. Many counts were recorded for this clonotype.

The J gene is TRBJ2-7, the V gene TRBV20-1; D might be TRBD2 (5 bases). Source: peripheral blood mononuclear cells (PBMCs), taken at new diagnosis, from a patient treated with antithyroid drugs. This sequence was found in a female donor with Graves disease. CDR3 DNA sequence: TGCAGTGCTAGTGTTGTGTTCGGGGTCTCATCCTACGAGCAGTACTTC. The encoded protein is CSASVVFGVSSYEQYF.